These T cell receptor beta chains were read from a single sample in a study of blood T cell repertoires in COVID-19. Sequencing was performed with immunoSEQ multiplex PCR; in TCRdb, only in-frame clones are kept and a portion is missing. The sample contains 200,000 to 300,000 clones, around 86% of which appear only once. Sequences were obtained from PBMCs or T cells enriched from blood (not recorded which). The receptors were gathered from a woman aged 40 to 50 with acute COVID-19. Each CDR3 is given with its conserved first and last residue. D genes are given only for firm matches. Clone sizes are given selectively: once, few, many, or a class where the clone is expanded.

d_call j_call v_call clone_size cdr3_aa cdr3_nt
. TRBJ1-3 TRBV6-5 . CATMMDGGTGNTIYF TGTGCCACCATGATGGACGGGGGGACTGGAAACACCATATATTTT
. TRBJ2-5 TRBV9 . CASSVDSEWDTQETQYF TGTGCCAGCAGCGTAGATTCTGAATGGGACACTCAAGAGACCCAGTACTTC
TRBD2 TRBJ2-1 TRBV7-8 . CASSYIAGLYNEQFF TGTGCCAGCAGTTACATAGCGGGACTGTACAATGAGCAGTTCTTC
. TRBJ1-1 TRBV10-3 . CAISEDSTEAFF TGTGCCATCAGTGAGGACAGCACTGAAGCTTTCTTT
. TRBJ1-2 TRBV6-5 once CASLWLSYYGYTF TGTGCCAGCCTGTGGTTAAGCTACTATGGCTACACCTTC
TRBD2 TRBJ2-7 TRBV2 . CASSETSGRASGQYF TGTGCCAGCAGTGAAACTAGCGGGAGGGCCAGCGGGCAGTACTTC
. TRBJ2-1 TRBV5-6 . CASSLGVRGEQFF TGTGCCAGCAGCTTAGGAGTAAGGGGTGAGCAGTTCTTC
. TRBJ2-1 TRBV7-9 . CASSSRTGISYNEQFF TGTGCCAGCAGCAGCAGAACAGGGATCTCCTACAATGAGCAGTTCTTC
. TRBJ1-2 TRBV7-8 . CASSSRVTYGYTF TGTGCCAGCAGCTCCAGGGTTACCTATGGCTACACCTTC
TRBD1 TRBJ1-1 TRBV18 . CASKGGTLNTEAFF TGTGCCAGCAAAGGGGGCACCTTGAACACTGAAGCTTTCTTT
. TRBJ2-1 TRBV6-5 . CASSYSSDYNEQFF TGTGCCAGCAGTTATTCTAGCGACTACAATGAGCAGTTCTTC